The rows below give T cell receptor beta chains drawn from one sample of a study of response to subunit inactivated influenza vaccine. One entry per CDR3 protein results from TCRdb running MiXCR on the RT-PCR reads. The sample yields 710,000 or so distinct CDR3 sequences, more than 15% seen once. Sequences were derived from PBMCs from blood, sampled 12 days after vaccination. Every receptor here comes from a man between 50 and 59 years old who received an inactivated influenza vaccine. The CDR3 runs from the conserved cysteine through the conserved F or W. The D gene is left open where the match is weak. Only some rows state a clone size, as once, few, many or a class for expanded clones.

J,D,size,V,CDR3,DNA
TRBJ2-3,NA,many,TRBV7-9,CASRPERTDTQYF,TGTGCCAGCAGGCCGGAGCGCACAGATACGCAGTATTTT
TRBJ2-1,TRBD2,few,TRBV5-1,CASSRSISGIHPRLINEQFF,TGCGCCAGCAGCCGCAGTATTAGCGGGATTCACCCTCGTTTGATCAATGAGCAGTTCTTC
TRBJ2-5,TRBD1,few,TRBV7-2,CASTSQGAATQYF,TGTGCCAGCACCAGTCAGGGGGCAGCGACCCAGTACTTC
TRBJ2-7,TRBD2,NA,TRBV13,CASSQRGGLNEQYF,TGTGCCAGCAGCCAGCGGGGGGGCCTGAACGAGCAGTACTTC
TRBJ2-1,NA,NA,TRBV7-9,CASSLSGGIEQFF,TGTGCCAGCAGCCTGAGTGGTGGTATTGAGCAGTTCTTC
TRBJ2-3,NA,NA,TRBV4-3,CASSRDRGGADTQYF,TGCGCCAGCAGCCGAGACAGGGGAGGGGCAGATACGCAGTATTTT
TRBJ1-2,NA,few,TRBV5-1,CASSLGFGAGKTYGYTF,TGCGCCAGCAGCTTGGGATTCGGGGCAGGGAAGACCTATGGCTACACCTTC
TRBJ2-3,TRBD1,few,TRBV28,CASSLGGFRGRADTQYF,TGTGCCAGCAGTTTGGGAGGTTTCAGGGGGCGAGCAGATACGCAGTATTTT
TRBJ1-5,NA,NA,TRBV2,CASSQEYSNQPQHF,TGTGCCAGCAGTCAGGAGTATAGCAATCAGCCCCAGCATTTT
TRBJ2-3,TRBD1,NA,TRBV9,CASSQTGGFLRTDTQYF,TGTGCCAGCAGCCAGACAGGGGGCTTCTTAAGGACAGATACGCAGTATTTT
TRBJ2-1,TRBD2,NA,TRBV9,CASSVDGGNEQFF,TGTGCCAGCAGCGTAGACGGGGGGAATGAGCAGTTCTTC
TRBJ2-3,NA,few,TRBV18,CASSPGNMGGTDTQYF,TGTGCCAGCTCACCAGGAAATATGGGGGGCACAGATACGCAGTATTTT
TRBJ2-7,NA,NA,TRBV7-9,CASSPTGQLYEQYF,TGTGCCAGCAGCCCAACGGGGCAGTTATACGAGCAGTACTTC
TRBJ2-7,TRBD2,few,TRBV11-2,CASSSLAGRPYEQYF,TGTGCCAGCAGCTCCTTAGCGGGGCGTCCCTACGAGCAGTACTTC
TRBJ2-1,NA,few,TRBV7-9,CASSVTSDEQFF,TGTGCCAGCAGCGTCACATCGGATGAGCAGTTCTTC
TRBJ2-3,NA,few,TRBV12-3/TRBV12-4,CASSLGGGLSTDTQYF,TGTGCCAGCAGTTTAGGCGGGGGCCTTAGCACAGATACGCAGTATTTT
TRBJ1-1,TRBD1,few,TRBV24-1,CATTQGAASEAFF,TGTGCCACCACCCAGGGGGCGGCCAGTGAAGCTTTCTTT
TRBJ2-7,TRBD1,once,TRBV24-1,CATSEPRQGLVGNEQYF,TGTGCCACCAGTGAACCTCGACAGGGTTTAGTCGGAAACGAGCAGTACTTC
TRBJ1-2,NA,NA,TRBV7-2,CASSLGHASSYGYTF,TGTGCCAGCAGCTTAGGACACGCGTCCAGCTATGGCTACACCTTC
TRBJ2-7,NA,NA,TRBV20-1,CSARARRTLSAEQYF,TGCAGTGCTAGAGCTCGCAGGACCCTTTCAGCCGAGCAGTACTTC
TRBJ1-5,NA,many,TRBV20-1,CSALWDGLQHF,TGCAGTGCCCTCTGGGACGGGCTCCAGCATTTT
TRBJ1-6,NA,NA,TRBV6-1,CASSADTDNSPLHF,TGTGCCAGCAGTGCGGACACCGATAATTCACCCCTCCACTTT